The T cell receptor (beta chain) under discussion was sequenced for a study of cytomegalovirus exposure and HLA in healthy donors (dated 2017 in TCRdb). In the study overall: An earlier analysis of some 600 of the donors reported 276 Gb of sequence data and about 120 million unique TCR beta sequences obtained from approximately 180 million T cells. An early release covering about 600 HLA-typed donors comprised roughly 300 gigabases of sequencing data and tens of millions of unique TCR sequences. Of the roughly 400 genotyped donors, more than 75% were placed in the genetic ancestry cluster associated with self-reported Caucasian donors. The aim of the study was to test whether cataloging public T cell receptors could identify signatures of past pathogen exposure. The study profiled the T cell repertoires of hundreds of subjects by immunosequencing and related them to cytomegalovirus serostatus. Besides the first cohort of about 730 subjects, a separate validation cohort made up of 120 different subjects was used. To predict cytomegalovirus infection status, the study brought together high-throughput TCR immunosequencing, statistical association of individual TCRs with disease status, and machine learning. A later analysis re-analyzed previously published TCR beta repertoires from 666 donors and added high-resolution HLA genotyping to study TCR occurrence patterns. Rather than using new phenotypic data, the later analysis identified candidate immune exposures from TCR beta sequences and from how often those sequences occurred across donors. An earlier analysis of roughly 580 of the donors used high-throughput TCR beta sequencing to judge whether each TCR beta V gene segment behaved as functional or pseudogenic. Donor age, sex, ethnicity and CMV serostatus were compiled alongside the repertoire data. A later genetic analysis took genome-wide SNP genotypes for about 65% of the 666 donors and used that subset as a discovery cohort. All discovery cohort repertoires had been generated on a single sequencing platform. Class I and class II HLA loci were covered by the typing at four-digit resolution. The number of donors typed differed by locus, with about 629-630 for A, B, C, DRB1 and DQB1, about 500 for DQA1, 600 to 610 for DPA1, and around 450 for DPB1. Because of strong linkage in the cohort, five DR-DQ haplotypes were treated as single units for association and clustering. Across 300 to 400 genotyped donors of the cohort, an average of approximately 200,000 unique TCR beta nucleotide sequences per donor were sequenced, and approximately 19% of those sequences were non-productive.

In total, more than 500 healthy bone marrow donors made up the cohort. Cohort members were all nominally healthy when sampled, although unrecorded immune exposures were likely present. The donor was CMV seropositive and belonged to the group of over 250 seropositive cohort members. A peripheral blood sample was collected from each donor, and TCR beta sequencing was performed on peripheral blood mononuclear cells. Genomic DNA extraction from the blood cell samples was performed with the Qiagen DNeasy Blood Extraction Kit. Summary of the overall study and its limitations: In vitro tests confirmed that a few of the cytomegalovirus-associated TCR beta chains recognize cytomegalovirus antigens. An association between a missense DCLRE1C variant and V-gene and J-gene trimming of TCR beta chains was found in a later genetic analysis and replicated in an independent cohort. In this cohort, only TCR beta chains were sequenced, and detectable features were limited by the absence of alpha or paired-chain data. Linkage disequilibrium might explain the correlated functional status among segregating V segments, but an unknown experimental factor could not be excluded. The presence/absence analyses assumed that sequencing depth was roughly uniform across donors, and that assumption may not be true. A further reported finding was that TCR beta sequences accurately predicted the HLA-A and HLA-B alleles for most subjects in the first cohort. The only immune exposure information available for the cohort was CMV serostatus. In a later analysis, HLA-associated TCR beta chains were found to be more clonally expanded and to have lower generation probabilities than equally common non-associated chains. According to the authors, the approach could potentially be generalized to other disease states and immunological phenotypes. In a later analysis, TCR association rates were found to vary across HLA loci, with the most associated TCRs seen for DRB1 alleles and the fewest for HLA-C alleles. The study listed 150 to 200 TCR beta chains as associated with cytomegalovirus. Because HLA typing was missing for some donors at each locus, association tests included only the typed subset. While some public TCRs were present in many individuals, most TCR sequences turned up only very rarely across donors. Over 15 rarely observed V segments, including chromosome 9 orphons, were excluded from the earlier analysis of some 590 of the donors because counts were too low. Strong co-occurrence of HLA alleles, especially DR and DQ, made assigning TCR associations to individual alleles difficult. Specific HLA alleles were associated with around 18,000 TCR beta sequences at a false discovery rate of 0.05 in a later analysis. The classifier was reported to diagnose cytomegalovirus status with high specificity and sensitivity in both the original and validation cohorts. Most CMV-associated TCR beta chains appeared to be HLA-restricted in a later analysis, and the HLA associations seemed to be driven largely by CMV exposure. A cluster of highly shared sequence variants was judged likely to be a technical artifact of the sequencing pipeline. According to a later analysis, parvovirus B19, influenza, CMV and Epstein-Barr virus appeared linked to several top co-occurrence clusters. Compared with the roughly 720-donor mean, donors in an Asian-associated ancestry cluster had fewer N-insertions in productive TCRs, according to a later genetic analysis. In an earlier analysis of more than 450 of the donors, most TCR beta V segments were observed in productive rearrangements about 90% or about 30% of the time, broadly matching IMGT annotations. Some IMGT-functional V segments, including TRBV6-2 and TRBV6-3, could not be told apart with the 87-base-pair reads, so those segments were excluded.

As concerns this clone: The specificity of this receptor is unknown. The sample holds no much larger clone one base away, and base qualities are not on file.

The library relied on the immunoSEQ multiplex PCR assay. The multiplex PCR relied on a mix of 60 forward primers for TCR Vbeta segments and 13 reverse primers for TCR Jbeta segments. A multiplex PCR assay on genomic DNA amplified the CDR3 region of rearranged TCR beta genes. On the Illumina HiSeq System, the amplified TCR beta libraries were sequenced as 87-base-pair reads. Processing in the source paper ran as follows. A later analysis tallied around 87 million unique TCR beta chains across the approximately 670 repertoires, and about 12 million of those chains were shared by two or more donors. To remove PCR and sequencing errors, raw reads were error-corrected and collapsed into unique sequences using a nearest-neighbor algorithm that merged closely related sequences. To assign V, D and J gene segments, CDR3 sequences were aligned to IMGT reference sequences. For a sequence to be retained, a match of at least six nucleotides to both a V gene segment and a J gene segment was required. A rearrangement counted as productive if the CDR3 had no stop codons and remained in frame with V and J, and every other rearrangement counted as non-productive. Following IMGT convention, CDR3 was defined as the stretch from the second conserved V-encoded cysteine up to the conserved J-encoded phenylalanine. In an earlier analysis of roughly 580 of the donors, sequences lacking an unambiguous match to a single V gene segment were excluded. In an earlier analysis of several hundred of the donors, V segments were called functional above 56.7% productive rearrangements and were called segregating when the between-donor standard deviation exceeded 5%. To diagnose cytomegalovirus status from the catalog of TCR beta chain sequences, a statistical classification framework was built. In a later analysis, TCR nucleotide sequences were compared against IMGT/GENE-DB human TR gene sequences so that V and J genes could be assigned. In a later analysis, CDR3 sequences and most-parsimonious VDJ recombination scenarios were assigned using the TCRdist pipeline. In a later analysis, every TCR beta chain was defined by the combination of its CDR3 amino acid sequence and its V-gene family, and reads without a unique V-gene family were dropped. As a way to deal with suspected cross-contamination and a sequencing artifact, a later analysis dropped roughly 620 nucleotide sequences that were highly shared and had low generation probability. In a later analysis, a clonal expansion index for each public chain was calculated from normalized within-repertoire ranks of inferred template counts. A later analysis computed generation probabilities with a VDJ recombination model fitted to out-of-frame rearrangements, and checked the results against IGoR. Hypergeometric tests were used in a later analysis to score TCR-TCR, TCR-HLA and TCR-CMV co-occurrence, with a repertoire-size bias correction applied to the TCR pairs. A later analysis estimated false discovery rates by permuting HLA or CMV assignments 20 times. In a later analysis, co-occurring TCRs were grouped using DBSCAN, with TCRdist sequence similarity added in when clustering inside HLA-allele-positive subsets. Repertoires with fewer than 30,000 or more than 120,000 public chains, plus five repertoires with anomalous nucleotide sharing, were excluded from co-occurrence clustering. The table was pulled from immuneACCESS by TCRdb, which kept in-frame rearrangements only. Such tables lose some clones; where checked, under half of the loss comes from unresolved V genes, and the rest has no known cause. V and J calls and clone size are those listed in that table; D and trimming were worked out from the DNA. This sample has over 150,000 clones in its table, and 60% to 85% of those were observed once. About 7.4% of the sample goes to the ten largest clones.

CDR1 SGHRS and CDR2 YFSETQ were looked up in the germline V gene. V ends up 0 bases short and J 4 bases short, with an unmatched junction base count of 5. The cysteine opens and the phenylalanine closes a CDR3 of 16 amino acids. Kept here is only the CDR3 DNA, which spans 48 bases and is read in frame from base 1. This TCR was recovered from a male donor in good health and CMV-seropositive. The V gene is TRBV5-1 and the J gene is TRBJ2-2, and 8 bases in between align with TRBD1. Sequenced: PBMCs. The bases are TGCGCCAGCAGCTTGGTAGTGACAGGGGTCACCGGGGAGCTGTTTTTT. This gives the protein CASSLVVTGVTGELFF. The CDR3 plus the reference TRBV5-1 and TRBJ2-2 genes for the other parts give the full variable domain: KAGVTQTPRYLIKTRGQQVTLSCSPISGHRSVSWYQQTPGQGLQFLFEYFSETQRNKGNFPGRFSGRQFSNSRSEMNVSTLELGDSALYLCASSLVVTGVTGELFFGEGSRLTVL.